The rows below give T cell receptor beta chains drawn from one sample of a study of blood T cells in healthy people across ages. TCRdb re-called the 5' RACE reads with MiXCR, one entry per CDR3 protein. Found here are 1.5 million to 2 million distinct CDR3 sequences, 28% of them singletons; the top ten hold less than 9.5%. The sequenced sample was blood. These receptors were obtained from a woman aged 30 to 39 in good health. CDR3s include the opening cysteine and the closing phenylalanine or tryptophan. D genes are given only for firm matches. Expanded clones get a size class; other rows say once, few or many, or leave the size out.

TGTACCAGCAGTTTAGGGCAGCCTTCCTACGAGCAGTACTTC	CTSSLGQPSYEQYF	TRBJ2-7	-	few	TRBV12-3/TRBV12-4
TGTGCCAGCAAGGGGGGATTCTCCTACGAGCAGTACTTC	CASKGGFSYEQYF	TRBJ2-7	-	few	TRBV2
TGCGCCAGCAGCGAGGGAGGAGCTGGCGACGAGCAGTACTTC	CASSEGGAGDEQYF	TRBJ2-7	-	-	TRBV10-1
TGCAGCGCCCATGACAGGGACTCCTACGAGCAGTACTTC	CSAHDRDSYEQYF	TRBJ2-7	TRBD1	-	TRBV29-1
TGTGCCAGCAGCGCGGGACACTCTGGTAGCACAGATACGCAGTATTTT	CASSAGHSGSTDTQYF	TRBJ2-3	-	few	TRBV9
TGTGCCAGCAGTCAGGGGGCAGGACAGCCCCAGCATTTT	CASSQGAGQPQHF	TRBJ1-5	TRBD1	many	TRBV2
TGTGCCATCAGTGAGTCATTAACTAGCGGGAGGTGTGAGCAGTACTTC	CAISESLTSGRCEQYF	TRBJ2-7	TRBD2	many	TRBV10-3
TGTGCCAGCAGCAAAGGGATTCTAGGCTACACCTTC	CASSKGILGYTF	TRBJ1-2	-	-	TRBV21-1
TGTGCCAGCAGCCCTCTCGCGGGGGGGCCCCAGCATTTT	CASSPLAGGPQHF	TRBJ1-5	-	-	TRBV7-6
TGTGCCAGCGGAGCGGAGCTCCAAGAGACCCAGTACTTC	CASGAELQETQYF	TRBJ2-5	-	many	TRBV12-3/TRBV12-4
TGCAGTGCTACGATCGCCGGGACAGGGGACTATGGCTACACCTTC	CSATIAGTGDYGYTF	TRBJ1-2	TRBD1	few	TRBV20-1
TGTGCCAGCAGTTTCTCTAGCGGGGGCTCCTACGAGCAGTACTTC	CASSFSSGGSYEQYF	TRBJ2-7	TRBD2	-	TRBV28